The present TCR beta chain was sequenced within a study of blood T cell repertoires in COVID-19. Study overall: Researchers got acute and convalescent COVID-19 samples from the United States, Italy and Spain.

With 4 bases removed from V and 0 bases from J, the gap between germline ends came to 26 bases. The germline CDR1 and CDR2 sequences are SGHKS and YYEKEE (reference sequence). The CDR3 sequence is 20 residues long. Authors' methods: Nucleated cell number was recorded as an estimate derived from reference gene primer amplification. Profiled with immunoSEQ multiplex PCR; TCRdb holds only in-frame clones, not every one. For V, J and clone size, that table is used; D and trimming come from the DNA. Here the sample spans approximately 440,000 clones, around 88% being singletons. The Seattle patients, enrolled during active infection, were followed longitudinally.

The sample taken for sequencing was peripheral blood. The chain has TRBV5-5 and TRBJ2-4, with D possibly TRBD1 on 6 matching bases. This TCR derives from a woman aged 45-59 years with COVID-19, enrolled during active disease. The CDR3 protein is CASSPAQTGPRGLAKNIQYF. CDR3 nucleotide sequence: TGTGCCAGCAGCCCCGCCCAGACAGGCCCACGAGGCCTAGCCAAAAACATTCAGTACTTC.